Below, 10 T cell receptor beta chains from the same sample are listed, as sequenced in a study of T cell responses to AZD1222 COVID-19 vaccine. Libraries were prepared by immunoSEQ multiplex PCR; TCRdb keeps only in-frame clonotypes and omits some of them. The sample contains roughly 89,000 clones, roughly 90% of which appear only once. The starting material was peripheral blood, obtained on day 0 of MenACWY control vaccination. These receptor sequences come from an adult in good health.

The V and J genes are TRBV7-9 and TRBJ2-7, with D perhaps TRBD2 (5 bases). CDR3 size: 13 residues. Trimming took off 4 bases at V and 5 bases at J, with 12 bases between the two ends. From germline, CDR1 is SEHNR and CDR2 FQNEAQ (reference sequence). DNA for the CDR3: TGTGCCAGCAGCTCTCGACACGGGGACGAGCAGTACTTC. It codes for CASSSRHGDEQYF.

The chain links TRBV10-3 to TRBJ2-7; the match to TRBD2 covers 13 bases. The CDR3 extends over 14 amino acids. V lost 6 bases, J lost 2 bases, and 1 base stayed unmatched. Germline V gives CDR1 ENHRY, CDR2 SYGVKD. The CDR3 coding sequence is TGTGCCATCAGGGGGACTAGCGGGGCCTACGAGCAGTACTTC. Its translation: CAIRGTSGAYEQYF.

The J gene is TRBJ2-7, the V gene TRBV20-1; no firm D call. Looked up from germline, CDR1 is DFQATT and CDR2 is SNEGSKA (reference sequence). The CDR3 runs to 11 residues. Trimming left V 2 bases short and J 3 bases short, with 5 bases between. This CDR3 reads CSARPGYEQYF. CDR3 nucleotides: TGCAGTGCTAGACCGGGCTACGAGCAGTACTTC.

The chain joins TRBV28 to TRBJ1-5; no clear D. Germline V gene lookup returns CDR1 MDHEN and CDR2 SYDVKM. This CDR3 has 12 residues. The germline V and J ends were trimmed by 4 bases and 6 bases, with 7 bases remaining between them. The CDR3 loop is CASSWPGQPQHF. In DNA form, the CDR3 reads TGTGCCAGCAGTTGGCCAGGTCAGCCCCAGCATTTT. The full variable domain, completed using reference TRBV28 and TRBJ1-5, is DVKVTQSSRYLVKRTGEKVFLECVQDMDHENMFWYRQDPGLGLRLIYFSYDVKMKEKGDIPEGYSVSREKKERFSLILESASTNQTSMYLCASSWPGQPQHFGDGTRLSIL.

The chain joins TRBV7-2 to TRBJ2-5, with D tentatively TRBD1 (6 bases). The germline CDR1 and CDR2 sequences are SGHTA and FQGNSA. Between the trimmed V and J ends, which lost 6 bases and 5 bases, there was a span of 13 bases. This CDR3 has 13 amino acids. The CDR3 nucleotides read TGTGCCAGCAGACGAACAGGGTTTGAGACCCAGTACTTC. Translating gives CASRRTGFETQYF.

The chain uses TRBV19 and TRBJ1-5; D is undetermined. The CDR3 loop spans 12 amino acids. V was cut by 5 bases and J by 8 bases, with 10 bases left in between. Germline V lookup: CDR1 LNHDA, CDR2 SQIVND (reference sequence). The CDR3 here is CASSAFVEPQHF. The CDR3 DNA sequence: TGTGCCAGTAGTGCATTTGTGGAGCCCCAGCATTTT.

This sequence joins TRBV7-9 and TRBJ1-6, with D hard to call. The germline V gene has CDR1 SEHNR and CDR2 FQNEAQ (reference sequence). The length of the CDR3 is 14 residues. The V and J ends lost 2 bases and 9 bases respectively, with 11 bases between them. The CDR3 DNA is TGTGCCAGCAGCTTAAGGGCTGAATCTTCACCCCTCCACTTT. Its translation is CASSLRAESSPLHF.

The chain uses TRBV7-9 and TRBJ2-1; D perhaps matches TRBD2 (6 bases). This CDR3 contains 14 residues. Germline CDR1 and CDR2: SEHNR and FQNEAQ (reference sequence). Deletions cut 1 base from V and 10 bases from J, with 14 bases between. DNA for the CDR3: TGTGCCAGCAGCTTAGGGGTCGGGGGAGGCGAGCAGTTCTTC. This gives the protein CASSLGVGGGEQFF. Using reference TRBV7-9 and TRBJ2-1 for the parts outside the CDR3, the full variable domain is DTGVSQNPRHKITKRGQNVTFRCDPISEHNRLYWYRQTLGQGPEFLTYFQNEAQLEKSRLLSDRFSAERPKGSFSTLEIQRTEQGDSAMYLCASSLGVGGGEQFFGPGTRLTVL.

The gene calls are TRBV12-3 or TRBV12-4 and TRBJ2-5; D gene unclear. Trimming took off 4 bases at V and 14 bases at J, with 20 bases between the two ends. The CDR3 is 13 amino acids. The CDR3 DNA follows: TGTGCCAGCAGTTCATCCCCCACCTGGCAGGCCTACTTC. Amino acid sequence: CASSSSPTWQAYF.

The chain links TRBV3-1 (or the pseudogene TRBV3-2) to TRBJ2-1; 7 positions match TRBD2. This CDR3 comprises 18 residues. Germline CDR1 and CDR2: LGHDT and YNNKEL (reference sequence). V gave up 0 bases and J gave up 4 bases; unmatched junction bases: 12. The CDR3 bases are TGTGCCAGCAGCCAAGAGAAACATGCGGGACTAAATTACAATGAGCAGTTCTTC. Translating it yields CASSQEKHAGLNYNEQFF.